The present entry profiles one T cell receptor beta chain with its context. Patients at the Seattle site were enrolled during active infection and followed longitudinally. This record comes from a study of blood T cell repertoires in COVID-19. Study-wide background: Collection of acute and convalescent COVID-19 samples took place in the United States, Italy and Spain. In each case, the material was cDNA or gDNA derived from T cells, B-cell-depleted T cells, or PBMCs.

Per the original data handling: Counts of nucleated cells, estimated from reference gene primer amplification, were obtained. The assay was immunoSEQ multiplex PCR, and TCRdb's table has in-frame clones only and misses some. From that table come the V and J calls and clone size; the DNA was used to work out D and trimming. The table includes under 200,000 clones, roughly 80% detected once. The sequence was obtained from a man in his 60s with COVID-19, enrolled during active disease. The sequenced sample was peripheral blood.

The CDR3, as DNA: TGTGCCAGTAGCCCGGGACTAGCTGGAGAGACCCAGTACTTC. Translation: CASSPGLAGETQYF. The chain uses TRBV19 and TRBJ2-5; 9 nucleotides agree with TRBD2. The CDR3 is made up of 14 amino acids. Losses at the gene ends were 6 bases for V and 4 bases for J; bases not matched to a gene: 6. Per germline, CDR1 LNHDA and CDR2 SQIVND (reference sequence).